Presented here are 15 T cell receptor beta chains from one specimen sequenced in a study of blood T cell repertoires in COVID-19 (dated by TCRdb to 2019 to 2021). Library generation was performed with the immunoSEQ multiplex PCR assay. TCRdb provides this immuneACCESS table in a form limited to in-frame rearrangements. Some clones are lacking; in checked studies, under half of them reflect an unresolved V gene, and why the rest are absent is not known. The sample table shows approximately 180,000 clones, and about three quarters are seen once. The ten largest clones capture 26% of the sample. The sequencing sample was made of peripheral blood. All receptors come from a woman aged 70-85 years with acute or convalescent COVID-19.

CDR3 sequence reads: CARRWEGEFYEQYF. The CDR3 bases are TGTGCCAGACGGTGGGAGGGGGAATTCTACGAGCAGTACTTC. V and J are TRBV2 and TRBJ2-7, with D tentatively TRBD2 (7 bases). The germline V and J ends were trimmed by 9 bases and 3 bases, with 18 bases remaining between them. This CDR3 contains 14 residues. Germline V gene data show CDR1 as SNHLY and CDR2 as FYNNEI.

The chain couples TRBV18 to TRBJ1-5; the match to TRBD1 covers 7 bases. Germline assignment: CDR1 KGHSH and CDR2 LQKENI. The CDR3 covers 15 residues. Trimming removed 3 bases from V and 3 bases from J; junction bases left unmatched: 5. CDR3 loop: CASSPATGDNQPQHF. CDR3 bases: TGTGCCAGCTCACCGGCCACAGGGGACAATCAGCCCCAGCATTTT.

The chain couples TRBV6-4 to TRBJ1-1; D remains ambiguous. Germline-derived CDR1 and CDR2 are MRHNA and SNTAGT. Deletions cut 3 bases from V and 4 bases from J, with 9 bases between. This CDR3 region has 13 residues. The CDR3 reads CASSEARGTEAFF. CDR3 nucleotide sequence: TGTGCCAGCAGTGAGGCCAGAGGCACTGAAGCTTTCTTT.

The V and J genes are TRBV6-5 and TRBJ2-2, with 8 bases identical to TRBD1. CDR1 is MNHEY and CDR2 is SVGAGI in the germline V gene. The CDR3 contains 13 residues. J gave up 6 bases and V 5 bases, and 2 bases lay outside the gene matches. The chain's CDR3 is CASSTGGPGELFF. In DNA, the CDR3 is TGTGCCAGCAGTACAGGGGGGCCCGGGGAGCTGTTTTTT.

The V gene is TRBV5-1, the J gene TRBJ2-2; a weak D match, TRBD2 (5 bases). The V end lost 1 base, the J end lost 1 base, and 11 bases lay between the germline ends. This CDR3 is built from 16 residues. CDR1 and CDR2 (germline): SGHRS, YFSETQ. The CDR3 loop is CASSLMRARNTGELFF. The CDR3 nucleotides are TGCGCCAGCAGCTTGATGAGGGCCAGGAACACCGGGGAGCTGTTTTTT.

For the CDR3, the DNA is TGTGCCAGTAGTAGTTTTACGGGGACACCCTCCTACAATGAGCAGTTCTTC. Residues: CASSSFTGTPSYNEQFF. The V and J genes are TRBV19 and TRBJ2-1, with a weak D call TRBD1 (6 bases). Germline V gene data show CDR1 as LNHDA and CDR2 as SQIVND (reference sequence). The ends were cut back, 4 bases at V and 0 bases at J, with 16 bases in the middle. The CDR3 contains 17 residues. Filled out from reference TRBV19 and TRBJ2-1, the complete variable domain reads DGGITQSPKYLFRKEGQNVTLSCEQNLNHDAMYWYRQDPGQGLRLIYYSQIVNDFQKGDIAEGYSVSREKKESFPLTVTSAQKNPTAFYLCASSSFTGTPSYNEQFFGPGTRLTVL.

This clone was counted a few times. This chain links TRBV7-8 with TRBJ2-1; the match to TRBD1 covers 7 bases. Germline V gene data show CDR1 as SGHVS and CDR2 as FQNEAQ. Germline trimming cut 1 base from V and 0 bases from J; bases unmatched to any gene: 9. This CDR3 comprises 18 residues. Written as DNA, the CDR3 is TGTGCCAGCAGCTTAGTGGGCGCAGGGGGAAGCTCCTACAATGAGCAGTTCTTC. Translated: CASSLVGAGGSSYNEQFF.

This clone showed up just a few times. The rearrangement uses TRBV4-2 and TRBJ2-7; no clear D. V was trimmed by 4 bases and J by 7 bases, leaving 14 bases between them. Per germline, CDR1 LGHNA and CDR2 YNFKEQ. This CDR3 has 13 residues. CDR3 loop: CASSLRSQTEQYF. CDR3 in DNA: TGTGCCAGCAGCCTACGCTCCCAGACAGAGCAGTACTTC.

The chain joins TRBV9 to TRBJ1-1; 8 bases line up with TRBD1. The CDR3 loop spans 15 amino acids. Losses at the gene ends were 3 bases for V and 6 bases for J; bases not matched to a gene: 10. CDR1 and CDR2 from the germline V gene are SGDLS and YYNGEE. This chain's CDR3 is CASSAQGQGSSEAFF. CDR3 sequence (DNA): TGTGCCAGCAGCGCACAAGGACAGGGATCCTCTGAAGCTTTCTTT.

CDR3 DNA sequence: TGTGCCAGCAGTGCACGGGTTTGGCAGCCCCAGCATTTT. The encoded protein is CASSARVWQPQHF. V and J are TRBV6-6 and TRBJ1-5, with unresolved D. The CDR3 consists of 13 residues. V was cut by 5 bases and J by 7 bases, with 12 bases left in between. Germline V CDR1 and CDR2: MNHNY, SVGAGI (reference sequence).

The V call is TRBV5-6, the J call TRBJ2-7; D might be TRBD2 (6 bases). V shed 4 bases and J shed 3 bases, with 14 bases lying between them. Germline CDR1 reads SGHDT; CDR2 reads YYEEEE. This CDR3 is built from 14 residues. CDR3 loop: CASSVGTGGYEQYF. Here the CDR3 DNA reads TGTGCCAGCAGCGTGGGGACCGGGGGCTACGAGCAGTACTTC.

CDR3 sequence (DNA): TGTGCCAGCAGCTCGGTAGCGGGATACACCGGGGAGCTGTTTTTT. As protein: CASSSVAGYTGELFF. The chain recombines TRBV5-8 with TRBJ2-2; 8 bases are shared with TRBD2. From germline, CDR1 is SGHTS and CDR2 YDEGEE. J lost 3 bases, V lost 3 bases, and 4 bases had no gene match. This CDR3 contains 15 residues.

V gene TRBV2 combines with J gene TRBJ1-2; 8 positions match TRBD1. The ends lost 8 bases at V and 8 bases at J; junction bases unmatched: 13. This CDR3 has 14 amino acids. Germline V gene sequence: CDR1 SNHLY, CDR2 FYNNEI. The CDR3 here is CASEGQGGILGYTF. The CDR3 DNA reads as TGTGCCAGCGAAGGACAGGGAGGCATCTTGGGCTACACCTTC.

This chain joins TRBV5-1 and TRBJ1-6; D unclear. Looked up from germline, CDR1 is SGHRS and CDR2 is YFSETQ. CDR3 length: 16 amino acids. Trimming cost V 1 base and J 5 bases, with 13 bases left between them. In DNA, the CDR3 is TGCGCCAGCAGCTTGAGCGGGGTCAGAAATAATTCACCCCTCCACTTT. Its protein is CASSLSGVRNNSPLHF.

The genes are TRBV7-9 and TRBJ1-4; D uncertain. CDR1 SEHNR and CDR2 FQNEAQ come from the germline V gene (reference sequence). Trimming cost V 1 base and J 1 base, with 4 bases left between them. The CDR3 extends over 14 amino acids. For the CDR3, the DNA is TGTGCCAGCAGCTTAGGGCAAACTAATGAAAAACTGTTTTTT. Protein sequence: CASSLGQTNEKLFF.